This entry describes one TCR beta chain. No antigen is known for it. These data originate in a study of cytomegalovirus exposure and HLA in healthy donors. General observations from the study: Across donors, presence/absence analyses took sequencing depth to be roughly uniform. There were several of the most significant clusters that appeared linked to common viral pathogens in a later analysis.

The CDR3 has 14 residues. Germline V CDR1 and CDR2: MDHEN, SYDVKM. Trimming took 3 bases from V and 1 from J, leaving 7 bases between them. In the PCR, 60 Vbeta and 13 Jbeta primers were used. Here immunoSEQ multiplex PCR was the method, and the copy in TCRdb shows in-frame clones only, minus some. The sample yields approximately 140,000 clones, of which the top ten take up roughly 1.6%. The rearrangement uses TRBV28 and TRBJ1-5; D is unclear. The sample comprised PBMCs. This sequence was found in a woman in her 40s in good health and CMV-seronegative. In nucleotides, the CDR3 is TGTGCCAGCAGTTTCTCAGCGAGCAATCAGCCCCAGCATTTT. This translates into CASSFSASNQPQHF.